The T cell receptor beta chain described here comes from a study of regulatory T cells in long-lasting Graves disease. This clonotype has at least ten counts. Its antigen is not known. V dropped 3 bases and J dropped 3; count of bases not matched to a gene: 3. CDR1 and CDR2 from the germline V gene are ENHRY and SYGVKD. CDR3 length: 14 amino acids. Stated time point: newly diagnosed GD, antithyroid drugs for less than 3 months. After RNA was extracted from PBMCs, the TCR library was made from it. Findings and limits, study-wide: Accuracy might have suffered from few samples.

In building TCR beta libraries, iRepertoire HTBI primers were used together with Arm-PCR of CDR3 regions. TCRdb re-called the multiplex PCR reads through MiXCR, storing one row per CDR3 protein. The repertoire holds 550,000 to 600,000 distinct CDR3 sequences, with 16% as singletons. This sample also belongs to another study, concerning T cells in Graves' hyperthyroidism and ophthalmopathy. This second study says: Ophthalmopathy, which appeared later, was predicted by the model a median around 6.5 months before onset.

Sequencing used peripheral blood mononuclear cells (PBMCs), obtained at new diagnosis, from a patient treated with antithyroid drugs. The chain recombines TRBV10-3 with TRBJ1-2, with 8 bases that match TRBD1. The sequence was obtained from a man aged 18-30 years with Graves disease. The CDR3 is CAISDLTGDYGYTF. The DNA for the CDR3 is TGTGCCATCAGTGACTTGACAGGGGACTATGGCTACACCTTC.